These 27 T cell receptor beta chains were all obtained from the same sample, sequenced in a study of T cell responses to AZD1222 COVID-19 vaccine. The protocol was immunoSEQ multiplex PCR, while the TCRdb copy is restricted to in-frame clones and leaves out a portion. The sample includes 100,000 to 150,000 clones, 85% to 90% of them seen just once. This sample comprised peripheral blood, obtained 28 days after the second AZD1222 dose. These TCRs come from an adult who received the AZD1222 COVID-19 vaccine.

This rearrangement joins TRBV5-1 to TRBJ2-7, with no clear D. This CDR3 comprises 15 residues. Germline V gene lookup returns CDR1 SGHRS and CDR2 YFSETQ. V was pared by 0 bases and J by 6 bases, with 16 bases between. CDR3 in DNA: TGCGCCAGCAGCTTGGGGGGAAACTCCCCTATCGAGCAGTACTTC. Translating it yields CASSLGGNSPIEQYF. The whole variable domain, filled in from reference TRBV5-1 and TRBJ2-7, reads KAGVTQTPRYLIKTRGQQVTLSCSPISGHRSVSWYQQTPGQGLQFLFEYFSETQRNKGNFPGRFSGRQFSNSRSEMNVSTLELGDSALYLCASSLGGNSPIEQYFGPGTRLTVT.

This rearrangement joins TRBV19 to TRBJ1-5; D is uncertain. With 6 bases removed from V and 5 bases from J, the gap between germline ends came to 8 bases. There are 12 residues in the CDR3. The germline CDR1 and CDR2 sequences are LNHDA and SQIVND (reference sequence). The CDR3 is CASRTGDQPQHF. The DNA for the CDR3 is TGTGCCAGTAGAACCGGGGATCAGCCCCAGCATTTT.

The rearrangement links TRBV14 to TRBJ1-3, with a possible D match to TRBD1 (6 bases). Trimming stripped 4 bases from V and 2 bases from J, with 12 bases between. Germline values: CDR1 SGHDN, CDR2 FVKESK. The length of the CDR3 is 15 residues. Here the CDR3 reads CASSPGHRAGNTIYF. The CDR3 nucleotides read TGTGCCAGCAGCCCGGGACATCGGGCTGGAAACACCATATATTTT.

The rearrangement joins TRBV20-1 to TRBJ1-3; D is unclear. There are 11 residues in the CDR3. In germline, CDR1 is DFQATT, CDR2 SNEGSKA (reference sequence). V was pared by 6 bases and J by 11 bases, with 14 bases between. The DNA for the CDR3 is TGCAGTGCGACTCTTGGAGACGCCATATATTTT. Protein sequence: CSATLGDAIYF.

The CDR3 nucleotides are TGTGCCAGCAGCCAAGGACTAGCGGGGGGCAATGAGCAGTTCTTC. This codes for CASSQGLAGGNEQFF. The rearrangement uses TRBV4-2 and TRBJ2-1, with 13 bases identical to TRBD2. The trim removed 1 base at V and 6 bases at J, leaving 0 bases unmatched. The CDR3 is made up of 15 amino acids. Germline assignment: CDR1 LGHNA and CDR2 YNFKEQ.

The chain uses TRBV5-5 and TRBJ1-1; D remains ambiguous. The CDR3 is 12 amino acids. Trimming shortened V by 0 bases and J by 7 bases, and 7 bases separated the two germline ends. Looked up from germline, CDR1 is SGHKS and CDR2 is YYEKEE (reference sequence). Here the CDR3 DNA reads TGTGCCAGCAGCTTGGTTTTAGTTGAAGCTTTCTTT. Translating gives CASSLVLVEAFF.

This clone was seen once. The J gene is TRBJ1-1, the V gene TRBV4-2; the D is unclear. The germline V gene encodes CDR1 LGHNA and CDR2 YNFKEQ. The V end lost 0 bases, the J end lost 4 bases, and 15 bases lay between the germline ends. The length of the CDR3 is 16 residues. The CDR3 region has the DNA TGTGCCAGCAGCCAAGACTTAGAAGGGCGGGGCACTGAAGCTTTCTTT. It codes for CASSQDLEGRGTEAFF.

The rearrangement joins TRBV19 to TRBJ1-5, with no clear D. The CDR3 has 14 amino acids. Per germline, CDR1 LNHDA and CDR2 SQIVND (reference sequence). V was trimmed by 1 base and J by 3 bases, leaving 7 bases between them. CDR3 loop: CASSIARVNQPQHF. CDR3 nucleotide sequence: TGTGCCAGTAGTATAGCGAGGGTCAATCAGCCCCAGCATTTT.

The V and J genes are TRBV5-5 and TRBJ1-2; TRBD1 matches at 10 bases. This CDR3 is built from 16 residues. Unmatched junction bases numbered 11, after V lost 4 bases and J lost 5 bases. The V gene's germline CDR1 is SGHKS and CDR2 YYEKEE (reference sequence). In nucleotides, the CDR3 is TGTGCCAGCAGCCCTGGTGGGGGACAGGGGTCTTATGGCTACACCTTC. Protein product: CASSPGGGQGSYGYTF.

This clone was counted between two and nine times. As DNA, the CDR3 is TGTGCCAGTAGACCCCGGGAAGGGGGGTACGAGCAGTACTTC. Protein sequence: CASRPREGGYEQYF. V and J are TRBV19 and TRBJ2-7; perhaps D is TRBD1 or TRBD2 (6 bases each). Germline V gives CDR1 LNHDA, CDR2 SQIVND (reference sequence). This CDR3 comprises 14 residues. The germline V and J ends were trimmed by 6 bases and 4 bases, with 16 bases remaining between them.

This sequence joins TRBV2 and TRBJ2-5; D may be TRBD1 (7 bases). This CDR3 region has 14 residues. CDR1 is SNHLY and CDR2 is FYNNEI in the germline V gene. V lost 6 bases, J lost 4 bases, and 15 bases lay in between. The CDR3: CASSQQGRGETQYF. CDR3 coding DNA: TGTGCCAGCAGCCAACAGGGGCGGGGAGAGACCCAGTACTTC.

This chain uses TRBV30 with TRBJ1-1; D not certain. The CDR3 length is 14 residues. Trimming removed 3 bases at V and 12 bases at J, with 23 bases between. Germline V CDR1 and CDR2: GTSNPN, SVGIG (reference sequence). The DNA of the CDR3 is TGTGCCTGGAGCATTCCCCCCGACGTGCCTCAGCCTTTCTTT. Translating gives CAWSIPPDVPQPFF.

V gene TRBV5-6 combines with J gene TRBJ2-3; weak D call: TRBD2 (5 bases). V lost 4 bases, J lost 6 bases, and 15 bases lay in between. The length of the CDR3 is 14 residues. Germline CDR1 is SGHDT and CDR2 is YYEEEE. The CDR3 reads CASSLLSGSDTQYF. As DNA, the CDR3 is TGTGCCAGCAGCCTGCTGTCGGGGTCGGATACGCAGTATTTT.

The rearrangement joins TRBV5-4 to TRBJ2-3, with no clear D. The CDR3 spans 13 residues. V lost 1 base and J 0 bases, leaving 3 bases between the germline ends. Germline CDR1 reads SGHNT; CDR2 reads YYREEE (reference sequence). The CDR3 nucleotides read TGTGCCAGCAGCTTGTATAGCACAGATACGCAGTATTTT. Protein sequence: CASSLYSTDTQYF.

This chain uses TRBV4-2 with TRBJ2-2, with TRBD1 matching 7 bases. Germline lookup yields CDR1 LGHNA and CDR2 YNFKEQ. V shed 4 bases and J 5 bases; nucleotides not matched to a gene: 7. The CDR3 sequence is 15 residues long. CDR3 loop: CASSRGGARTGELFF. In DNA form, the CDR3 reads TGTGCCAGCAGCCGAGGGGGCGCTCGGACCGGGGAGCTGTTTTTT.

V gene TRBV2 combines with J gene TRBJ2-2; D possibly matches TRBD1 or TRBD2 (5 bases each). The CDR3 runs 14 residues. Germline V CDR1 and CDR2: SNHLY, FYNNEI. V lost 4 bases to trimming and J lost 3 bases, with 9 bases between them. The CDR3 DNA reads TGTGCCAGCAGTGTCCAGGGAGACACCGGGGAGCTGTTTTTT. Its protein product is CASSVQGDTGELFF. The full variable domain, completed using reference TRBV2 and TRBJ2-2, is EPEVTQTPSHQVTQMGQEVILRCVPISNHLYFYWYRQILGQKVEFLVSFYNNEISEKSEIFDDQFSVERPDGSNFTLKIRSTKLEDSAMYFCASSVQGDTGELFFGEGSRLTVL.

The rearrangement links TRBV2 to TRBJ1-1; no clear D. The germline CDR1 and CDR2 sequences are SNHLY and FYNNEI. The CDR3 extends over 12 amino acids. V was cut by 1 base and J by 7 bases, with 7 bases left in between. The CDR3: CASSEVGIEAFF. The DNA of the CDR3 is TGTGCCAGCAGTGAAGTTGGGATTGAAGCTTTCTTT.

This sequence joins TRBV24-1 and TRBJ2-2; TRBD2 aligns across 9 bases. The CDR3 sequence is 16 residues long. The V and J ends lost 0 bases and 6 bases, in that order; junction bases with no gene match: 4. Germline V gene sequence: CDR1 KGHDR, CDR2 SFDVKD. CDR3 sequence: CATSDLRRGGSGELFF. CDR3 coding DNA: TGTGCCACCAGTGATTTGAGGCGGGGGGGCTCCGGGGAGCTGTTTTTT.

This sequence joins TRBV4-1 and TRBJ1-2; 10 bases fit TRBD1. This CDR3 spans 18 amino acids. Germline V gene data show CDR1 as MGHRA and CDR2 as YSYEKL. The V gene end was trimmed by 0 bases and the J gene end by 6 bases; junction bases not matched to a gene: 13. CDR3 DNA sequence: TGCGCCAGCAGCCAAGAGCCTCAAGCCGGGACAGGGGATAATGGCTACACCTTC. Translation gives CASSQEPQAGTGDNGYTF.

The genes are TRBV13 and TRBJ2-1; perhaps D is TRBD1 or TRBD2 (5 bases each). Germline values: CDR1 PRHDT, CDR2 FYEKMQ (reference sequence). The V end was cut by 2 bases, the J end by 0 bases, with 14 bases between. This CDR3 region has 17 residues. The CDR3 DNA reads TGTGCCAGCAGCTTACCCGCCGGGACGAGCTCCTACAATGAGCAGTTCTTC. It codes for CASSLPAGTSSYNEQFF.

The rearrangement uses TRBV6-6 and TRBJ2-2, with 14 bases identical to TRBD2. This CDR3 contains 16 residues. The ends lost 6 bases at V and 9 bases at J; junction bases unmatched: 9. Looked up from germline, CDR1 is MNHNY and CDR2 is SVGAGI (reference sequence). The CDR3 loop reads CASSPRLAGGPRELFF. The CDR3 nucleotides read TGTGCCAGCAGCCCTAGACTAGCGGGGGGGCCCAGGGAGCTGTTTTTT.

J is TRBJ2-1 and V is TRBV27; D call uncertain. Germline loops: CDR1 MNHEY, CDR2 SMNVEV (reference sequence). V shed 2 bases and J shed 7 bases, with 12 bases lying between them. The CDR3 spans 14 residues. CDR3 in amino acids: CASSLAFKPNEQFF. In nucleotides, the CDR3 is TGTGCCAGCAGTTTAGCCTTCAAACCTAATGAGCAGTTCTTC.

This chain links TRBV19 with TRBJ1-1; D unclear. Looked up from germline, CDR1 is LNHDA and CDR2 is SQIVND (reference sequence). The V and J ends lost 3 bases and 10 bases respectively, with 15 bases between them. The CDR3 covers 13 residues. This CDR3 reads CASSMGQITLAFF. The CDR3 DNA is TGTGCCAGTAGTATGGGCCAAATAACATTAGCTTTCTTT.

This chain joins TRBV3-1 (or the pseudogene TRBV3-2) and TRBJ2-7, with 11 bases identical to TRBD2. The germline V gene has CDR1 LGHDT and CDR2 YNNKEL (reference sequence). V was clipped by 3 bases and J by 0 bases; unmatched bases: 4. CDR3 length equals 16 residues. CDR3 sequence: CASSQRTSGLSYEQYF. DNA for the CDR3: TGTGCCAGCAGCCAGCGGACTAGCGGGCTCTCCTACGAGCAGTACTTC.

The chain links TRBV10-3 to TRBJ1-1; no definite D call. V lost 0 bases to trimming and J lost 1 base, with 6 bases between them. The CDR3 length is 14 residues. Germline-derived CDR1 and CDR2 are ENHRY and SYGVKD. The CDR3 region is CAISESYRNTEAFF. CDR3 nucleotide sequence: TGTGCCATCAGTGAGTCCTACAGGAACACTGAAGCTTTCTTT.

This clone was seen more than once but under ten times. In DNA, the CDR3 is TGTGCCAGCAGTTACTCGGGGACGGTTAACTATGGCTACACCTTC. Protein: CASSYSGTVNYGYTF. This chain links TRBV6-5 with TRBJ1-2; possible D gene TRBD1, 5 bases. Trimming removed 0 bases from V and 1 base from J, with 9 bases in between. Germline-derived CDR1 and CDR2 are MNHEY and SVGAGI. The CDR3 covers 15 residues.

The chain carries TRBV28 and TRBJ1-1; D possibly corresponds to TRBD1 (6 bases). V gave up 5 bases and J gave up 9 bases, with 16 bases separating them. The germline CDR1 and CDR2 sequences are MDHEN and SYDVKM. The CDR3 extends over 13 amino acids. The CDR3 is CASSLRGVEQAFF. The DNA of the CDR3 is TGTGCCAGCAGTCTTAGGGGGGTAGAACAAGCTTTCTTT.